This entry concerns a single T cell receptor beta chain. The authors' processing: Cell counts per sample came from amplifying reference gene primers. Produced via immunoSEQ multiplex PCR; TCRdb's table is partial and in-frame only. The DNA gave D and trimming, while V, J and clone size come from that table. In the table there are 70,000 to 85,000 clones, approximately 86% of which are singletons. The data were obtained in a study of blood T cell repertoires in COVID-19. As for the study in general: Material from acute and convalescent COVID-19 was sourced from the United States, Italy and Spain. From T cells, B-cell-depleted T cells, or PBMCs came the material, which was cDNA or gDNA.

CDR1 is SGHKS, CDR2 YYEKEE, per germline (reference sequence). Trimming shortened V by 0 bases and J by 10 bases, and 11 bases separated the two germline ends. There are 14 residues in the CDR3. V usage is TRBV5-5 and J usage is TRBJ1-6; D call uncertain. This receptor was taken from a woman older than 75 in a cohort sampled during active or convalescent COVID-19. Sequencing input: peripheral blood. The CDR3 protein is CASSLDQPRSPLHF. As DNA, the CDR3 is TGTGCCAGCAGCTTGGATCAGCCCAGGTCACCCCTCCACTTT. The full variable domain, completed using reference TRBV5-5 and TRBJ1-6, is DAGVTQSPTHLIKTRGQQVTLRCSPISGHKSVSWYQQVLGQGPQFIFQYYEKEERGRGNFPDRFSARQFPNYSSELNVNALLLGDSALYLCASSLDQPRSPLHFGNGTRLTVT.